The clone carrying this TCR beta chain has more than one count but fewer than ten. Its antigen is still unknown. TCRdb keeps only in-frame clones here, not all; method: immunoSEQ multiplex PCR. The profile shows several thousand clones, approximately 67% of them singletons. The source of the sample is a study of T cells in pancreatic ductal adenocarcinoma. The CDR3 is 16 amino acids. Germline CDR1 reads PRHDT; CDR2 reads FYEKMQ (reference sequence). V dropped 5 bases and J dropped 2 bases, with 19 bases sitting between them. No neoadjuvant therapy was given to the selected pancreatic ductal adenocarcinoma patients before their surgery. Study observations and caveats: The resected pancreatic cancer cohort was biased toward the minority with early-stage disease.

Sequencing input: pancreatic tumor tissue. The clonotype was recovered from a human donor with pancreatic ductal adenocarcinoma. This rearrangement joins TRBV13 to TRBJ2-7; TRBD2 might be the D (6 bases). In DNA form, the CDR3 reads TGTGCCAGCAGCAGCAGACTCCGGGACTCAACCTACGAGCAGTACTTC. Translating gives CASSSRLRDSTYEQYF. Complete variable domain (other parts from reference TRBV13 and TRBJ2-7): AAGVIQSPRHLIKEKRETATLKCYPIPRHDTVYWYQQGPGQDPQFLISFYEKMQSDKGSIPDRFSAQQFSDYHSELNMSSLELGDSALYFCASSSRLRDSTYEQYFGPGTRLTVT.